Following are 31 T cell receptor beta chains from one sample sequenced in a study of graft-versus-host responses after intestinal transplantation. Sequencing was performed with immunoSEQ multiplex PCR; in TCRdb, only in-frame clones are kept and a portion is missing. The repertoire holds fewer than 85,000 clones, with about 94% as singletons. Their cognate antigens are unknown. The material was unstimulated CD8+ T cells sorted from spleen or lymph node cells, obtained before intestinal transplant. The receptors derive from a human donor who received an intestinal transplant.

The chain links TRBV19 to TRBJ1-2, with D hard to call. V was pared by 8 bases and J by 4 bases, with 32 bases between. The length of the CDR3 is 19 residues. CDR1 LNHDA and CDR2 SQIVND come from the germline V gene (reference sequence). In DNA, the CDR3 is TGTGCCAGTGGGAACGTATCCAGACGTACCCCTTATTATCTCTATGGCTACACCTTC. Translated, it gives CASGNVSRRTPYYLYGYTF.

The genes are TRBV5-1 and TRBJ2-1; D possibly corresponds to TRBD2 (5 bases). The ends were cut back, 6 bases at V and 4 bases at J, with 17 bases in the middle. Germline lookup yields CDR1 SGHRS and CDR2 YFSETQ. The CDR3 runs 15 residues. CDR3 residues: CASTAPGSSYNEQFF. The CDR3 coding sequence is TGCGCCAGCACAGCGCCGGGGAGCTCGTACAATGAGCAGTTCTTC.

V and J are TRBV27 and TRBJ1-1, with D possibly matching TRBD1 (5 bases). Trimming left V 5 bases short and J 4 bases short, with 14 bases between. The CDR3 is 14 residues long. CDR1 and CDR2 (germline): MNHEY, SMNVEV (reference sequence). The CDR3 here is CASSRDAGSTEAFF. The CDR3 nucleotides are TGTGCCAGCAGTCGGGACGCAGGGAGCACTGAAGCTTTCTTT.

The genes are TRBV29-1 and TRBJ2-7; D perhaps matches TRBD2 (7 bases). The CDR3 totals 13 residues. The V end lost 7 bases, the J end lost 0 bases, and 13 bases lay between the germline ends. Germline-derived CDR1 and CDR2 are SQVTM and ANQGSEA. The CDR3 DNA is TGCAGCGCCGAGGGGGGGGACTCCTACGAGCAGTACTTC. Translation: CSAEGGDSYEQYF.

This clone was counted a single time. The chain is built from TRBV12-5 and TRBJ1-2; D gene unclear. The CDR3 is made up of 12 amino acids. Per the germline V gene, CDR1 is LGHNT and CDR2 is FRNRAP. Between the trimmed V and J ends, which lost 6 bases and 3 bases, there was a span of 8 bases. The CDR3 DNA follows: TGTGCTAGTGGAGACTCCGACTATGGCTACACCTTC. Translation: CASGDSDYGYTF.

This chain uses TRBV7-8 with TRBJ1-2, with D hard to call. V was pared by 5 bases and J by 3 bases, with 7 bases between. The germline gives CDR1 SGHVS, CDR2 FQNEAQ. This CDR3 region has 12 residues. CDR3 sequence reads: CASSRTDYGYTF. CDR3 bases: TGTGCCAGCAGCCGGACGGACTATGGCTACACCTTC.

The chain links TRBV7-6 to TRBJ2-7; TRBD1 matches 7 bases. The germline CDR1 and CDR2 sequences are SGHVS and FNYEAQ. V dropped 5 bases and J dropped 0; count of bases not matched to a gene: 4. The CDR3 totals 14 residues. This CDR3 is CASSGRDSSYEQYF. DNA of the CDR3: TGTGCCAGCAGCGGCCGGGACAGCTCCTACGAGCAGTACTTC.

This chain joins TRBV11-1 and TRBJ2-7; TRBD1 matches 8 bases. With V trimmed by 6 bases and J by 4 bases, 8 bases remained unmatched. Germline values: CDR1 SGHAT, CDR2 FQDESV (reference sequence). CDR3 size: 14 residues. The DNA of the CDR3 is TGTGCCAGCAGTAAGACAGGGGAAACATACGAGCAGTACTTC. Its translation is CASSKTGETYEQYF.

This clone appeared once. This sequence joins TRBV14 and TRBJ1-1; no clear D gene. CDR3 length: 13 residues. V lost 0 bases and J 12 bases, leaving 14 bases between the germline ends. CDR1 is SGHDN, CDR2 FVKESK, per germline. The DNA of the CDR3 is TGTGCCAGCAGCCAAGAATTGTGGGTCGGAACTTTCTTT. Translating gives CASSQELWVGTFF.

This clone was detected only once. The CDR3 DNA sequence: TGTGCCAGCAGCTTAGTAGGACAGGGGCTTGTAAACGAGCAGTACTTC. It yields the protein CASSLVGQGLVNEQYF. The V and J genes are TRBV7-9 and TRBJ2-5; 9 bases match TRBD1. The J call may be incorrect, as the DNA end agrees better with TRBJ2-7. Germline loops: CDR1 SEHNR, CDR2 FQNEAQ (reference sequence). This CDR3 spans 16 amino acids.

V and J are TRBV28 and TRBJ2-1; D is possibly TRBD2 (6 bases). CDR3 size: 12 residues. V was cut by 3 bases and J by 7 bases, with 7 bases left in between. Per the germline V gene, CDR1 is MDHEN and CDR2 is SYDVKM. The CDR3 DNA is TGTGCCAGCAGTTTCGCGGGGAATGAGCAGTTCTTC. It specifies CASSFAGNEQFF.

CDR3 bases: TGTGCTAGTGCCCTACAGGGTAGAGATACGCAGTATTTT. Amino acids: CASALQGRDTQYF. The genes are TRBV12-5 and TRBJ2-3, with a tentative D call TRBD1 (6 bases). V was trimmed by 7 bases and J by 5 bases, leaving 13 bases between them. The CDR3 contains 13 residues. The germline gives CDR1 LGHNT, CDR2 FRNRAP.

The chain links TRBV7-9 to TRBJ2-1; 9 bases are shared with TRBD2. Germline-derived CDR1 and CDR2 are SEHNR and FQNEAQ (reference sequence). V lost 0 bases to trimming and J lost 4 bases; unmatched junction nucleotides: 10. The CDR3 is 18 residues long. The CDR3 protein is CASSLASGGRGNYNEQFF. As DNA, the CDR3 is TGTGCCAGCAGCTTAGCTTCTGGCGGGAGGGGAAATTACAATGAGCAGTTCTTC.

This clone was detected only once. The chain recombines TRBV5-6 with TRBJ2-7, with D uncertain. This CDR3 has 12 amino acids. Germline CDR1 and CDR2: SGHDT and YYEEEE. V shed 3 bases and J shed 4 bases, with 8 bases lying between them. The CDR3 coding sequence is TGTGCCAGCAGCTCGAGAGGTTACGAGCAGTACTTC. Protein product: CASSSRGYEQYF.

The chain recombines TRBV29-1 with TRBJ1-2, with a weak D call TRBD1 (6 bases). Trimming took 6 bases from V and 6 from J, leaving 14 bases between them. CDR1 and CDR2 (germline): SQVTM, ANQGSEA. The CDR3 spans 12 residues. The CDR3: CSVATGLHGYTF. CDR3 nucleotide sequence: TGCAGCGTGGCTACAGGGCTCCATGGCTACACCTTC. Supplemented by reference TRBV29-1 and TRBJ1-2, the full variable domain reads SAVISQKPSRDICQRGTSLTIQCQVDSQVTMMFWYRQQPGQSLTLIATANQGSEATYESGFVIDKFPISRPNLTFSTLTVSNMSPEDSSIYLCSVATGLHGYTFGSGTRLTVV.

In this sample, this clone turned up a few times. This sequence joins TRBV6-1 and TRBJ1-2; D remains unclear. Germline V gene data show CDR1 as MNHNS and CDR2 as SASEGT. CDR3 size: 15 residues. The V and J ends lost 3 bases and 5 bases respectively, with 16 bases between them. CDR3 residues: CASSEQELLGYGYTF. The CDR3 DNA sequence: TGTGCCAGCAGTGAGCAGGAACTACTAGGTTATGGCTACACCTTC.

This chain joins TRBV2 and TRBJ2-1, with D perhaps matching TRBD2 (6 bases). The CDR3 has 15 amino acids. Between the trimmed V and J ends, which lost 8 bases and 4 bases, there was a span of 18 bases. Looked up from germline, CDR1 is SNHLY and CDR2 is FYNNEI. For the CDR3, the DNA is TGTGCCAGCGGCACTAGCACTACCTTGTACAATGAGCAGTTCTTC. It encodes CASGTSTTLYNEQFF. The full variable domain, completed using reference TRBV2 and TRBJ2-1, is EPEVTQTPSHQVTQMGQEVILRCVPISNHLYFYWYRQILGQKVEFLVSFYNNEISEKSEIFDDQFSVERPDGSNFTLKIRSTKLEDSAMYFCASGTSTTLYNEQFFGPGTRLTVL.

This clone was found once. The chain uses TRBV2 and TRBJ2-3; D is possibly TRBD1 (6 bases). The V gene lost 7 bases and the J gene lost 1 base, with 18 bases spanning the gap. CDR1 and CDR2 from the germline V gene are SNHLY and FYNNEI. This CDR3 region has 16 residues. CDR3 coding DNA: TGTGCCAGCACAACATCACGGGACACAGGCACAGATACGCAGTATTTT. This encodes CASTTSRDTGTDTQYF.

V is TRBV27 and J is TRBJ2-7; 7 positions agree with TRBD1. CDR1 is MNHEY, CDR2 SMNVEV, per germline (reference sequence). The CDR3 consists of 13 residues. Losses at the gene ends were 6 bases for V and 3 bases for J; bases not matched to a gene: 5. The CDR3 is CASSRGQFYEQYF. CDR3 sequence (DNA): TGTGCCAGCAGCCGGGGACAGTTCTACGAGCAGTACTTC.

This chain links TRBV6-1 with TRBJ2-7; D possibly corresponds to TRBD2 (5 bases). V shed 3 bases and J shed 0 bases, with 12 bases lying between them. CDR1 is MNHNS and CDR2 is SASEGT in the germline V gene. This CDR3 contains 15 residues. DNA of the CDR3: TGTGCCAGCAGTGAGATGCGGGTGAGCTCCTACGAGCAGTACTTC. Translating it yields CASSEMRVSSYEQYF.

The chain uses TRBV21-1 and TRBJ2-7; no check of the table's D call, TRBD1, against the DNA was made. TRBV21-1 is tagged as a pseudogene. CDR3 length equals 15 residues. CDR3 region: CASSKGDRGYHEQYF. In nucleotides, the CDR3 is TGTGCCAGCAGCAAAGGGGACAGGGGGTACCACGAGCAGTACTTC.

This chain links TRBV6-1 with TRBJ2-7, with D possibly matching TRBD1 (6 bases). The germline gives CDR1 MNHNS, CDR2 SASEGT. CDR3 size: 13 residues. With 5 bases removed from V and 2 bases from J, the gap between germline ends came to 10 bases. CDR3 amino acids: CASSIRGTYEQYF. The CDR3 coding sequence is TGTGCCAGCAGTATAAGGGGGACCTACGAGCAGTACTTC.

CDR3 sequence reads: CASSPTSGGGNTIYF. CDR3 nucleotides: TGTGCCAGCAGTCCGACGTCCGGAGGTGGAAACACCATATATTTT. This sequence joins TRBV7-9 and TRBJ1-3; D call uncertain. This CDR3 has 15 amino acids. CDR1 SEHNR and CDR2 FQNEAQ come from the germline V gene (reference sequence). The V end was cut by 6 bases, the J end by 3 bases, with 15 bases between.

This clone has just one count. The chain couples TRBV2 to TRBJ2-3, with TRBD2 matching 7 bases. There are 17 residues in the CDR3. Per germline, CDR1 SNHLY and CDR2 FYNNEI. J gave up 1 base and V 2 bases, and 9 bases lay outside the gene matches. CDR3 sequence reads: CASSEPNGRTGTDTQYF. Written as DNA, the CDR3 is TGTGCCAGCAGTGAACCCAACGGGAGGACCGGCACAGATACGCAGTATTTT.

The gene calls are TRBV28 and TRBJ2-7, with 9 bases lining up with TRBD2. The CDR3 consists of 19 residues. Germline CDR1 reads MDHEN; CDR2 reads SYDVKM. V lost 4 bases to trimming and J lost 2 bases; unmatched junction nucleotides: 18. In DNA, the CDR3 is TGTGCCAGCAGTTCCCCATTAGCGGGAGTAAGGCCTTCCCCCTACGAGCAGTACTTC. This translates into CASSSPLAGVRPSPYEQYF.

The chain carries TRBV5-1 and TRBJ2-7; TRBD2 aligns across 16 bases. In germline, CDR1 is SGHRS, CDR2 YFSETQ. The CDR3 covers 21 residues. Trimming removed 2 bases from V and 2 bases from J; junction bases left unmatched: 16. The CDR3 reads CASSFPGLAGGRPSTPYEQYF. The CDR3 bases are TGCGCCAGCAGCTTTCCGGGACTAGCGGGAGGGAGGCCTTCAACCCCCTACGAGCAGTACTTC.

This chain connects TRBV28 to TRBJ2-2; no firm D call. The CDR3 length is 15 residues. Germline assignment: CDR1 MDHEN and CDR2 SYDVKM. Trimming shortened V by 4 bases and J by 4 bases, and 13 bases separated the two germline ends. The CDR3 reads CASSYRPPVTGELFF. The DNA for the CDR3 is TGTGCCAGCAGTTATAGACCCCCGGTCACCGGGGAGCTGTTTTTT.

The chain carries TRBV5-1 and TRBJ2-5, with TRBD1 matching over 8 bases. Per germline, CDR1 SGHRS and CDR2 YFSETQ. Unmatched junction bases numbered 8, after V lost 5 bases and J lost 2 bases. The CDR3 sequence is 15 residues long. CDR3 residues: CASRAGQGAQETQYF. Written as DNA, the CDR3 is TGCGCCAGCAGAGCCGGACAGGGCGCGCAAGAGACCCAGTACTTC.

The gene calls are TRBV28 and TRBJ1-1; unclear D gene. The CDR3 spans 14 residues. The V gene's germline CDR1 is MDHEN and CDR2 SYDVKM. Trimming took off 1 base at V and 0 bases at J, with 6 bases between the two ends. CDR3 bases: TGTGCCAGCAGTTTATTCCGCATGAACACTGAAGCTTTCTTT. This sequence encodes CASSLFRMNTEAFF.

In this sample, this clone turned up a few times. The chain is built from TRBV27 and TRBJ1-4; D is unclear. The CDR3 contains 13 residues. The germline CDR1 and CDR2 sequences are MNHEY and SMNVEV (reference sequence). V gave up 1 base and J gave up 10 bases, with 10 bases separating them. CDR3: CASSLLRWGKLFF. As DNA, the CDR3 is TGTGCCAGCAGTTTATTACGATGGGGAAAACTGTTTTTT.

The chain carries TRBV7-3 and TRBJ2-7; TRBD2 aligns across 8 bases. Unmatched junction bases numbered 3, after V lost 3 bases and J lost 5 bases. From germline, CDR1 is SGHTA and CDR2 FQGTGA. This CDR3 is 13 amino acids long. The DNA for the CDR3 is TGTGCCAGCAGCTTCCTCGGGGGGGACGAGCAGTACTTC. Translated: CASSFLGGDEQYF.